This T cell receptor beta chain was sequenced during a study of CD8 T cells in Susac syndrome. Included as multiple sclerosis controls were treatment-naive patients who had stable or active relapsing-remitting disease. Isolation of CD8+ and CD4+ T cells was performed negatively, whereas enrichment of TEMRA cells was done by FACS. The authors reverse transcribed about 0.45 to 1 ug RNA with random hexamers. Multiplex PCR with immunoSEQ amplified the TCR beta CDR3 across 54 Vbeta and 13 Jbeta. TCRdb independently ran MiXCR on the immunoSEQ multiplex PCR reads; one entry per CDR3 protein. Of 200,000 to 250,000 distinct CDR3 sequences in the sample, 95% are singletons; the top ten hold 0.095%. CDR1 and CDR2 (germline): GTSNPN, SVGIG (reference sequence). This CDR3 region has 13 residues. The V gene lost 3 bases and the J gene lost 5 bases, with 14 bases spanning the gap.

Material for sequencing was CD4+ T cells from PBMCs. The J gene is TRBJ2-7, the V gene TRBV30, with D perhaps matching TRBD2 (7 bases). The TCR comes from a human donor with multiple sclerosis. DNA for the CDR3: TGTGCCTGGAGGGGAAGGGGGGGAAACGAGCAGTACTTC. This encodes CAWRGRGGNEQYF. The full variable domain, its missing parts supplied by reference TRBV30 and TRBJ2-7, is SQTIHQWPATLVQPVGSPLSLECTVEGTSNPNLYWYRQAAGRGLQLLFYSVGIGQISSEVPQNLSASRPQDRQFILSSKKLLLSDSGFYLCAWRGRGGNEQYFGPGTRLTVT.